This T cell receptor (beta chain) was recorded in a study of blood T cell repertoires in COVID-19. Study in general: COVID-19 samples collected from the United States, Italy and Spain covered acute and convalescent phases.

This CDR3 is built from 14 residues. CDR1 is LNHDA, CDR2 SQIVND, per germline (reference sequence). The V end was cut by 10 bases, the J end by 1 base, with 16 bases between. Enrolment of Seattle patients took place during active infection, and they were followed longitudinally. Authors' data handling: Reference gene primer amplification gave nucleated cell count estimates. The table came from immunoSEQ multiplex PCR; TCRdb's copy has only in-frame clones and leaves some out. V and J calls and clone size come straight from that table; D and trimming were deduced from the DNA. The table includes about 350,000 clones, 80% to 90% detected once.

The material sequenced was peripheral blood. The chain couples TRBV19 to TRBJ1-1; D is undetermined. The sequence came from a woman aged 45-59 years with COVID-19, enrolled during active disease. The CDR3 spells CATRTGMSNTEAFF. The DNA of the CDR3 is TGTGCCACCAGGACTGGAATGTCGAACACTGAAGCTTTCTTT.